This is a list of T cell receptor beta chains from one sample in a study of T cell responses to AZD1222 COVID-19 vaccine. Assay: immunoSEQ multiplex PCR; the TCRdb copy retains only in-frame clones and omits some. The sample consists of over 95,000 clones, about 86% of them appearing once. Specimen: peripheral blood, collected on day 0 of AZD1222 vaccination. All receptors derive from an adult in good health. Both conserved end residues are part of each CDR3. A D gene is named only where the DNA matches it firmly. Some rows mark clone size as missing; the rest say once, few, many or name a class of expanded clone.

V gene	clone size	D gene	J gene	CDR3 protein	CDR3 DNA
TRBV28	-	-	TRBJ1-5	CASSSMVGNQPQHF	TGTGCCAGCAGTTCTATGGTGGGCAATCAGCCCCAGCATTTT
TRBV28	once	TRBD1	TRBJ1-6	CASSTGTVNNSPLHF	TGTGCCAGCAGTACCGGGACAGTCAATAATTCACCCCTCCACTTT
TRBV5-6	-	-	TRBJ2-7	CASSPYDGGMTYEQYF	TGTGCCAGCAGCCCATACGACGGAGGCATGACCTACGAGCAGTACTTC
TRBV9	-	-	TRBJ1-3	CASSVEQDSGNTIYF	TGTGCCAGCAGCGTAGAACAGGACTCTGGAAACACCATATATTTT
TRBV18	-	-	TRBJ2-6	CASSPPSLAGANVLTF	TGTGCCAGCTCACCACCGTCGCTAGCTGGGGCCAACGTCCTGACTTTC
TRBV12-5	-	-	TRBJ1-1	CASGLGGFAEAFF	TGTGCTAGTGGTTTAGGGGGGTTTGCTGAAGCTTTCTTT
TRBV6-6	-	-	TRBJ1-5	CASSKVSTVINQPQHF	TGTGCCAGCAGCAAAGTTTCGACAGTTATCAATCAGCCCCAGCATTTT
TRBV18	once	-	TRBJ2-7	CASSPDLRGSEQYF	TGTGCCAGCTCACCGGACCTTAGGGGTTCCGAGCAGTACTTC
TRBV2	-	TRBD1	TRBJ1-1	CASSEMAGGGTEAFF	TGTGCCAGCAGTGAAATGGCAGGGGGAGGAACTGAAGCTTTCTTT
TRBV18	-	TRBD1	TRBJ2-7	CASSPQGQGLYF	TGTGCCAGCTCACCACAGGGACAGGGTTTGTACTTC
TRBV5-1	-	-	TRBJ2-1	CASSRYAGTLRNEQFF	TGCGCCAGCAGCCGATACGCAGGGACGCTTCGCAATGAGCAGTTCTTC
TRBV9	-	-	TRBJ2-1	CASSLVWAGPNEQFF	TGTGCCAGCAGCTTAGTGTGGGCAGGCCCCAATGAGCAGTTCTTC
TRBV20-1	once	-	TRBJ1-4	CSASAPLSRGQKLFF	TGCAGTGCTAGTGCCCCTCTTAGTAGGGGCCAGAAACTGTTTTTT
TRBV6-6	-	-	TRBJ2-2	CASSYPGGELFF	TGTGCCAGCAGTTACCCTGGGGGGGAGCTGTTTTTT
TRBV7-2	-	TRBD1	TRBJ1-1	CASSLGGGGTEAFF	TGTGCCAGCAGCTTAGGAGGGGGCGGCACTGAAGCTTTCTTT
TRBV6-6	-	-	TRBJ2-7	CASSYGTGSGGGEQYF	TGTGCCAGCAGTTACGGGACAGGGAGCGGGGGTGGCGAGCAGTACTTC
TRBV19	-	TRBD2	TRBJ2-3	CASSIRTSGLRSTDTQYF	TGTGCCAGTAGTATACGGACTAGCGGCCTTCGCAGCACAGATACGCAGTATTTT
TRBV9	-	-	TRBJ2-5	CASNLGDQETQYF	TGTGCCAGCAACCTAGGAGACCAAGAGACCCAGTACTTC
TRBV7-6	-	TRBD2	TRBJ2-3	CASSLMRTSGRGDTQYF	TGTGCCAGCAGCCTGATGAGGACTAGCGGGAGAGGAGATACGCAGTATTTT
TRBV18	-	TRBD1	TRBJ1-5	CATRQGQNQPQHF	TGTGCCACCAGACAGGGACAGAATCAGCCCCAGCATTTT
TRBV28	-	-	TRBJ1-4	CASSLSGAPSEKLFF	TGTGCCAGCAGTTTATCGGGGGCCCCTTCTGAAAAACTGTTTTTT
TRBV24-1	-	TRBD1	TRBJ1-4	CATSDHGQENEKLFF	TGTGCCACCAGTGACCACGGACAGGAGAATGAAAAACTGTTTTTT
TRBV29-1	few	-	TRBJ2-4	CSVVGGTAKNIQYF	TGCAGCGTTGTAGGGGGGACGGCCAAAAACATTCAGTACTTC
TRBV24-1	-	TRBD1	TRBJ2-2	CATSDAGGGAIGELFF	TGTGCCACCAGTGATGCAGGGGGCGGGGCAATCGGGGAGCTGTTTTTT